The rows below give T cell receptor beta chains drawn from one sample of a study of beta chain features in type 1 diabetes. Only in-frame clones appear in the TCRdb table, and some are missing; sequencing was by immunoSEQ multiplex PCR. The table includes 95,000 to 150,000 clones, roughly 17% detected once. Input material: central memory CD4+ T cells from blood. These receptors were taken from a man in his late teens or twenties with type 1 diabetes. The CDR3 runs from the conserved cysteine through the conserved F or W. The D gene is left open where the match is weak. Size tells how often a clone was seen (once, few, many) or the class of an expanded clone, and some rows leave it out.

V gene	J gene	D gene	clone size	CDR3 length	CDR3 protein	CDR3 DNA
TRBV11-2	TRBJ2-7	TRBD2	-	14	CASGTLGTSYEQYF	TGTGCCAGCGGTACGCTCGGGACTAGCTACGAGCAGTACTTC
TRBV4-3	TRBJ2-6	-	few	17	CASSQGLTSSGANVLTF	TGCGCCAGCAGCCAAGGACTGACGAGCTCTGGGGCCAACGTCCTGACTTTC
TRBV16	TRBJ1-2	-	-	14	CASSHRAGDYGYTF	TGTGCCAGCAGCCATAGAGCGGGGGACTATGGCTACACCTTC
TRBV5-1	TRBJ2-1	-	-	13	CASTYSSYNEQFF	TGCGCCAGTACCTACAGCTCCTACAATGAGCAGTTCTTC
TRBV28	TRBJ2-3	TRBD1	-	13	CASRTGILDTQYF	TGTGCCAGTAGGACAGGGATCCTAGATACGCAGTATTTT
TRBV5-1	TRBJ2-4	-	-	16	CASSGGTAGDKNIQYF	TGCGCCAGCAGCGGCGGGACAGCAGGAGACAAAAACATTCAGTACTTC
TRBV10-3	TRBJ2-1	TRBD2	few	15	CAITPSGGENNEQFF	TGTGCCATCACACCTAGCGGGGGGGAAAACAATGAGCAGTTCTTC
TRBV7-2	TRBJ2-1	-	few	14	CASSFGTVNNEQFF	TGTGCCAGCAGCTTCGGGACTGTTAACAATGAGCAGTTCTTC
TRBV10-3	TRBJ2-7	TRBD1	few	14	CAIKGQGPPYEQYF	TGTGCCATCAAAGGACAGGGACCCCCCTACGAGCAGTACTTC
TRBV10-3	TRBJ2-2	-	-	14	CAISGGVNTGELFF	TGTGCCATCAGTGGCGGGGTGAACACCGGGGAGCTGTTTTTT
TRBV30	TRBJ2-1	TRBD2	-	15	CAWGRGAGARNEQFF	TGTGCCTGGGGCCGAGGAGCGGGGGCACGCAATGAGCAGTTCTTC
TRBV6-5	TRBJ1-3	-	-	13	CASSRVTGNTIYF	TGTGCCAGCAGTAGGGTCACTGGAAACACCATATATTTT
TRBV6-5	TRBJ2-5	-	few	13	CASSGGGEETQYF	TGTGCCAGCAGTGGCGGTGGAGAAGAGACCCAGTACTTC
TRBV30	TRBJ2-7	-	few	14	CAWNGNGKGLPQYF	TGTGCCTGGAACGGGAACGGAAAAGGACTACCACAGTACTTC
TRBV19	TRBJ2-5	-	-	15	CASSHYPGPAETQYF	TGTGCCAGTAGTCATTACCCGGGCCCCGCGGAGACCCAGTACTTC
TRBV7-2	TRBJ2-5	-	few	13	CASSLGPRETQYF	TGTGCCAGCAGCTTAGGACCCCGAGAGACCCAGTACTTC
TRBV7-3	TRBJ2-5	-	once	13	CASSPQPQETQYF	TGTGCCAGCAGCCCCCAGCCCCAAGAGACCCAGTACTTC
TRBV18	TRBJ2-3	TRBD1	few	14	CASATGALTDTQYF	TGTGCCAGCGCTACAGGGGCGCTCACAGATACGCAGTATTTT
TRBV18	TRBJ1-4	-	-	14	CASSPTGGIEKLFF	TGTGCCAGCTCTCCCACGGGGGGCATTGAAAAACTGTTTTTT
TRBV29-1	TRBJ1-2	-	few	12	CSVGGQGRGYTF	TGCAGCGTTGGGGGACAAGGAAGAGGCTACACCTTC
TRBV7-2	TRBJ2-3	-	-	16	CASSLSSSFGIDTQYF	TGTGCCAGCAGCTTATCCTCGTCCTTCGGGATAGATACGCAGTATTTT
TRBV5-4	TRBJ2-2	TRBD1	-	18	CASSLTPPGTANTGELFF	TGTGCCAGCAGCCTCACTCCACCCGGGACAGCGAACACCGGGGAGCTGTTTTTT
TRBV29-1	TRBJ2-2	-	-	12	CSVDRNTGELFF	TGCAGCGTCGACAGGAACACCGGGGAGCTGTTTTTT
TRBV27	TRBJ2-7	-	-	14	CASKQVSSLYEQYF	TGTGCCAGCAAACAGGTTTCCAGCCTCTACGAGCAGTACTTC
TRBV11-2	TRBJ2-5	TRBD1	-	13	CASSLGDRGTQYF	TGTGCCAGCAGCTTAGGGGACAGGGGGACCCAGTACTTC
TRBV13	TRBJ2-7	TRBD1	-	14	CASSSKTGVYEQYF	TGTGCCAGCAGCTCGAAGACAGGGGTATACGAGCAGTACTTC
TRBV5-1	TRBJ2-3	-	few	14	CASSLRAEGDTQYF	TGCGCCAGCAGCTTGAGGGCAGAGGGGGATACGCAGTATTTT
TRBV28	TRBJ2-7	-	few	12	CASSLLGNEQYF	TGTGCCAGCAGTTTACTCGGGAACGAGCAGTACTTC
TRBV20-1	TRBJ2-7	-	medium-sized	10	CSAEAYEQYF	TGCAGTGCTGAGGCCTACGAGCAGTACTTC
TRBV7-9	TRBJ2-1	TRBD2	few	15	CASSPRGTTHNEQFF	TGTGCCAGCAGCCCGAGAGGGACTACACACAATGAGCAGTTCTTC
TRBV29-1	TRBJ1-2	TRBD1	-	13	CSVRTGANYGYTF	TGCAGCGTTCGGACAGGGGCTAACTATGGCTACACCTTC